This TCR beta chain emerged from a study of response to subunit inactivated influenza vaccine. Study-wide findings and caveats: After each seasonal influenza vaccination, few new T cells are recruited, the authors suggested.

TCRdb passed the RT-PCR reads through MiXCR, listing each CDR3 protein once. The sample consists of about 700,000 distinct CDR3 sequences, 15% to 18% of them appearing once. The germline V and J ends were trimmed by 2 bases and 5 bases, with 12 bases remaining between them. Germline V gene sequence: CDR1 SGHTA, CDR2 FQGNSA. This CDR3 has 15 residues. In regard to this clonotype: The target antigen is unknown.

The sequencing here drew on PBMCs from blood, taken 12 days after vaccination. This receptor was obtained from a middle-aged man who received an inactivated influenza vaccine. The chain employs TRBV7-2 and TRBJ2-2; either TRBD1 or TRBD2 may supply D (5 bases each). This CDR3 is CASSLFGGRTGELFF. CDR3 sequence (DNA): TGTGCCAGCAGCTTATTTGGGGGTCGGACCGGGGAGCTGTTTTTT.